The present TCR beta chain was sequenced within a study of CD8 T cells in Susac syndrome. Only one count was recorded for this clonotype. CD8+ and CD4+ T cells taken from blood had their TCR beta sequenced. Negative isolation was used for CD8+ and CD4+ T cells and FACS enrichment for TEMRA cells. After extraction with the RNeasy kit, 0.5 to 1 ug of the RNA was reverse transcribed using random hexamers. Amplification of TCR beta CDR3 used immunoSEQ multiplex PCR across 54 Vbeta and 13 Jbeta. Each CDR3 protein gets one entry after TCRdb re-called the immunoSEQ multiplex PCR reads with MiXCR. The repertoire includes 400,000 to 550,000 distinct CDR3 sequences, around 83% of them detected once, and approximately 0.12% sits in the top ten. The CDR3 runs to 13 residues. Germline V gives CDR1 MNHEY, CDR2 SVGAGI. The trim removed 6 bases at V and 4 bases at J, leaving 1 base unmatched.

The J gene is TRBJ2-3, the V gene TRBV6-5; 10 bases are a match to TRBD1. Sequences were obtained from CD8+ T cells from PBMCs. The TCR was taken from a human donor with multiple sclerosis. As DNA, the CDR3 is TGTGCCAGCAGGACAGGGGGCGCAGATACGCAGTATTTT. The encoded protein is CASRTGGADTQYF.